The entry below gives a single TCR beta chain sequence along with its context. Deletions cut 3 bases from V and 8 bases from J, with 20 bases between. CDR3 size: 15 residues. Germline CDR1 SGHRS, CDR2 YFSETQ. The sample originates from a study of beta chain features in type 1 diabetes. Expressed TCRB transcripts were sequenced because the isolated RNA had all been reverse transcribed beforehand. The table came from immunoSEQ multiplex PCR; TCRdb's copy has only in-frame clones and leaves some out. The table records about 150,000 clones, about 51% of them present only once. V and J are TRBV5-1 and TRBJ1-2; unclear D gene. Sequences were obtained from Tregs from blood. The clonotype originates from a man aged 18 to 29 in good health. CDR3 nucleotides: TGCGCCAGCAGCTGGACGTCTGAGGGATTGGGAGGCTACACCTTC. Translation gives CASSWTSEGLGGYTF.